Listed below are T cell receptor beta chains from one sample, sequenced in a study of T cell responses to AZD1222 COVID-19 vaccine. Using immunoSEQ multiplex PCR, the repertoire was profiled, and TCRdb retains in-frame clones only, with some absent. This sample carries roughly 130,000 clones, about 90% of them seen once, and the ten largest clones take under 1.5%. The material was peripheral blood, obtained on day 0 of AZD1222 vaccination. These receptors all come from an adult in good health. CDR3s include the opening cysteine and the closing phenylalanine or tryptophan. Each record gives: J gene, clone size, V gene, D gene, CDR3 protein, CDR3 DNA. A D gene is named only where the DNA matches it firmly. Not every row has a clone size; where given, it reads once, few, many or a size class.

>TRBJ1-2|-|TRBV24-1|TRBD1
CATSALDRVDGYTF
TGTGCCACCAGTGCCCTGGACAGGGTTGATGGCTACACCTTC
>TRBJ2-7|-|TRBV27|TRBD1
CASSLEQGYEQYF
TGTGCCAGCAGTTTAGAACAGGGGTACGAGCAGTACTTC
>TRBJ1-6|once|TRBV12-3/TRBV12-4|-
CASSGYRDSPLHF
TGTGCCAGCAGTGGGTACAGGGATTCACCCCTCCACTTT
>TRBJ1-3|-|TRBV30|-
CAWSVGSDTIYF
TGTGCCTGGAGTGTAGGGTCAGACACCATATATTTT
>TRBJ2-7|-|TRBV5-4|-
CASSLDPGSTYEQYF
TGTGCCAGCAGCTTGGACCCGGGCTCAACCTACGAGCAGTACTTC
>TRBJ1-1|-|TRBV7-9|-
CASSLGSSNTEAFF
TGTGCCAGCAGCTTAGGGTCCTCGAACACTGAAGCTTTCTTT
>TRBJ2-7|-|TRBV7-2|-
CASSLGPARRGPEQYF
TGTGCCAGCAGCTTAGGTCCGGCTCGCCGAGGCCCCGAGCAGTACTTC
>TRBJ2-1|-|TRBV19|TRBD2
CASSIIAGAGDEQFF
TGTGCCAGTAGTATAATAGCGGGGGCTGGTGATGAGCAGTTCTTC
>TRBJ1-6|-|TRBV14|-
CASSQDPFGSYNSPLHF
TGTGCCAGCAGCCAAGACCCCTTCGGCTCCTATAATTCACCCCTCCACTTT
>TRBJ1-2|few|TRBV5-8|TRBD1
CASSFDRVGYGYTF
TGTGCCAGCAGCTTCGACAGGGTCGGCTATGGCTACACCTTC
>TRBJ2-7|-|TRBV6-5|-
CASKGGGRDEQYF
TGTGCCAGCAAGGGAGGGGGCCGGGACGAGCAGTACTTC
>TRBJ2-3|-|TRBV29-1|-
CSTGPPGWNTQYF
TGCAGCACCGGGCCCCCTGGGTGGAATACGCAGTATTTT
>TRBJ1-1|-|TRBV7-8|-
CASSPPPPDTEAFF
TGTGCCAGCAGCCCTCCCCCCCCCGACACTGAAGCTTTCTTT
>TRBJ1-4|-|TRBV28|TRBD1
CASSIHPGQVEKLFF
TGTGCCAGCAGTATACACCCAGGACAGGTCGAAAAACTGTTTTTT
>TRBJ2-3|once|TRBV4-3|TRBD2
CASSRLAGGSTDTQYF
TGCGCCAGCAGCCGGCTAGCGGGGGGGAGCACAGATACGCAGTATTTT
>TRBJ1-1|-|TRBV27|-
CASRPDGGRKAEAFF
TGTGCCAGCAGACCCGACGGAGGGAGGAAGGCTGAAGCTTTCTTT
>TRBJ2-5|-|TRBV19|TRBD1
CASSPGTGVLQETQYF
TGTGCCAGTAGTCCAGGGACAGGAGTTCTCCAAGAGACCCAGTACTTC
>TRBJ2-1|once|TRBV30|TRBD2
CAWGKKGLADNEQFF
TGTGCCTGGGGAAAGAAGGGACTAGCGGACAATGAGCAGTTCTTC
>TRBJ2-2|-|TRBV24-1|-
CATSDFGVGPNTGELFF
TGTGCCACCAGTGATTTTGGGGTAGGGCCGAACACCGGGGAGCTGTTTTTT
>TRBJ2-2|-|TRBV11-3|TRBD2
CASSLAASAGGNTGELFF
TGTGCCAGCAGCTTAGCCGCCTCAGCGGGGGGGAACACCGGGGAGCTGTTTTTT
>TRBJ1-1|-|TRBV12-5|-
CASGGGLNTEAFF
TGTGCTAGTGGCGGGGGATTGAACACTGAAGCTTTCTTT
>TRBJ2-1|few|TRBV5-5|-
CASSPTGPYNEQFF
TGTGCCAGCAGCCCGACTGGTCCCTACAATGAGCAGTTCTTC